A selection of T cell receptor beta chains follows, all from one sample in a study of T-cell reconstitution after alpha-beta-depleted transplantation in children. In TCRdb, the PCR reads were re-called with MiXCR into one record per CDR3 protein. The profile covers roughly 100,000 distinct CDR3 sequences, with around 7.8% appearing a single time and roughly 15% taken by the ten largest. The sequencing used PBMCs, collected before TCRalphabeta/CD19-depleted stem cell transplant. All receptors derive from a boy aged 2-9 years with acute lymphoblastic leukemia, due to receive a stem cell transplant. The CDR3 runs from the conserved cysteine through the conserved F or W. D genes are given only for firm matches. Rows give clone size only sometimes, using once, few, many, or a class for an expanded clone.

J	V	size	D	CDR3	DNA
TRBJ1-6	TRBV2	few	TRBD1	CASSKDRGPNSPLHF	TGTGCCAGCAGTAAGGACAGGGGACCCAATTCACCCCTCCACTTT
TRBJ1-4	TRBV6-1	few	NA	CASRETGSNEKLFF	TGTGCCAGCAGAGAGACAGGATCCAATGAAAAACTGTTTTTT
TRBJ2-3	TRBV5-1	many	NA	CASSPFTRTDTQYF	TGCGCCAGCAGCCCGTTTACAAGGACAGATACGCAGTATTTT
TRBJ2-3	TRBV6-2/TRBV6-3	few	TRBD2	CASSYSWFWRGDPSTDTQYF	TGTGCCAGCAGTTACTCTTGGTTTTGGCGGGGGGACCCTAGCACAGATACGCAGTATTTT
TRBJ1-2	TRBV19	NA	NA	CASGKGTGGYGYTF	TGTGCCAGTGGGAAAGGGACTGGCGGCTATGGCTACACCTTC
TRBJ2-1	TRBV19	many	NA	CASSIISNNEQFF	TGTGCCAGTAGTATTATCAGTAACAATGAGCAGTTCTTC
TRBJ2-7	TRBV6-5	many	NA	CASSYSGGRLAYEQYF	TGTGCCAGCAGTTACTCAGGGGGACGACTGGCCTACGAGCAGTACTTC
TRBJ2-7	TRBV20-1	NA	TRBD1	CSAKGPGTGGYEQYF	TGCAGTGCTAAGGGGCCCGGGACAGGGGGCTACGAGCAGTACTTC
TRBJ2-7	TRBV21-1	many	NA	CASSKGDRPYEQYF	TGTGCCAGCAGCAAGGGGGACAGGCCCTACGAGCAGTACTTC
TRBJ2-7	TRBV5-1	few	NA	CASSLSYGSYEQYF	TGCGCCAGCAGCTTGAGTTACGGCTCCTACGAGCAGTACTTC
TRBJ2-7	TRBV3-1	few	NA	CASSRMVASFYEQYF	TGTGCCAGCAGTCGGATGGTGGCATCTTTCTACGAGCAGTACTTC
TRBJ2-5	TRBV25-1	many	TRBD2	CASSESSGGTLETQYF	TGTGCCAGCAGTGAATCAAGCGGGGGGACCCTAGAGACCCAGTACTTC
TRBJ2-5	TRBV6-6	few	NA	CASSYSGAGTQYF	TGTGCCAGCAGTTACTCGGGGGCTGGGACCCAGTACTTC
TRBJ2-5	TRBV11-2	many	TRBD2	CASSFSGGFQETQYF	TGTGCCAGCAGCTTTTCGGGGGGGTTTCAAGAGACCCAGTACTTC
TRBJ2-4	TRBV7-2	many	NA	CASSSRQQNIQYF	TGTGCCAGCAGCTCGAGACAACAAAACATTCAGTACTTC
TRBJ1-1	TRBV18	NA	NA	CASSQGLGTEAFF	TGTGCCAGCTCTCAGGGATTGGGGACTGAAGCTTTCTTT
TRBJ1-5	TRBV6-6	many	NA	CASSYSGPQHF	TGTGCCAGCAGTTACTCAGGGCCCCAGCATTTT
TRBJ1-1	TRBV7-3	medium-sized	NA	CASSSQGTEAFF	TGTGCCAGCAGCTCCCAGGGGACTGAAGCTTTCTTT
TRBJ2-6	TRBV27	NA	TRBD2	CASSRAGAFLSGANVLTF	TGTGCCAGCAGCCGAGCGGGGGCCTTCCTCTCTGGGGCCAACGTCCTGACTTTC
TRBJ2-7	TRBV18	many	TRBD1	CASSPATSLRGMGEQYF	TGTGCCAGCTCACCCGCTACCTCGCTCAGGGGGATGGGCGAGCAGTACTTC
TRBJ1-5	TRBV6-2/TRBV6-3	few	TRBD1	CASSYSRTGDNQPQHF	TGTGCCAGCAGTTACTCGAGGACAGGGGACAATCAGCCCCAGCATTTT
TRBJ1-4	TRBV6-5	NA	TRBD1	CASSYDRDANEKLFF	TGTGCCAGCAGTTACGACAGGGACGCAAATGAAAAACTGTTTTTT
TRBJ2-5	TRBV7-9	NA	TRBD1	CASSPTGLETQYF	TGTGCCAGCAGCCCGACAGGGTTAGAGACCCAGTACTTC
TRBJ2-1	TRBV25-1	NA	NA	CASSESRLPPPF	TGTGCCAGCAGTGAGTCGAGACTCCCGCCCCCTTTC
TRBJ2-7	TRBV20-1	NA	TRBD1	CSARDRRQGAYEQYF	TGCAGTGCTAGAGATAGACGACAGGGAGCCTACGAGCAGTACTTC
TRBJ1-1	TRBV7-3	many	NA	CASSLNLGMNTEAFF	TGTGCCAGCAGCTTAAACCTGGGAATGAACACTGAAGCTTTCTTT
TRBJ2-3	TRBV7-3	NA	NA	CASSLGTNPSTDTQYF	TGTGCCAGCAGCTTAGGGACCAACCCTAGCACAGATACGCAGTATTTT
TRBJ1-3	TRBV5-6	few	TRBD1	CASSFGQAYHLENTIYF	TGTGCCAGCAGCTTCGGACAGGCCTATCATCTGGAAAACACCATATATTTT
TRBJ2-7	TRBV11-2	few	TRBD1	CASTPNRGRGKGEQYF	TGTGCCAGCACCCCCAATCGGGGCAGGGGGAAAGGCGAGCAGTACTTC
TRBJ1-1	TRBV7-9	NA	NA	CASSLTGVTEAFF	TGTGCCAGCAGCTTAACGGGGGTCACTGAAGCTTTCTTT
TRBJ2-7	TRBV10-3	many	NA	CAITDPQGEGRYEQYF	TGTGCCATCACCGATCCACAGGGTGAGGGCCGCTACGAGCAGTACTTC
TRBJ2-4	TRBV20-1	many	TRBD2	CSARQPAGGRAKNIQYF	TGCAGTGCTAGACAGCCAGCGGGGGGCAGAGCCAAAAACATTCAGTACTTC
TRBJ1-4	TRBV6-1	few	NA	CASSLPGGGEKLFF	TGTGCCAGCAGCCTTCCCGGGGGTGGTGAAAAACTGTTTTTT
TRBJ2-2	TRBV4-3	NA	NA	CASSQEGTGAGELFF	TGCGCCAGCAGCCAAGAGGGAACGGGGGCCGGGGAGCTGTTTTTT
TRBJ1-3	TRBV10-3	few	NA	CAISESTGGNTIYF	TGTGCCATCAGTGAGTCGACCGGCGGAAACACCATATATTTT
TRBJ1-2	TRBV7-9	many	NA	CASSLAGTSDGYTF	TGTGCCAGCAGCTTAGCTGGGACGAGTGACGGCTACACCTTC
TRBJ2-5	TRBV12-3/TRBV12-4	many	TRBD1	CASSLPGTAQETQYF	TGTGCCAGCAGTCTCCCCGGGACAGCACAAGAGACCCAGTACTTC
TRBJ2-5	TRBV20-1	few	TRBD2	CSARSLAGVGETQYF	TGCAGTGCTAGGTCTCTGGCGGGGGTGGGGGAGACCCAGTACTTC
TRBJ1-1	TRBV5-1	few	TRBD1	CASSWGQENTEAFF	TGCGCCAGCAGCTGGGGACAGGAGAACACTGAAGCTTTCTTT
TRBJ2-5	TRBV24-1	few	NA	CATRKKETQYF	TGTGCCACCAGAAAAAAAGAGACCCAGTACTTC
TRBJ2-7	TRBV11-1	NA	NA	CASSPRGYEQYF	TGTGCCAGCAGCCCCCGGGGGTACGAGCAGTACTTC
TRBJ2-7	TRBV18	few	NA	CASSSSPRSYEQYF	TGTGCCAGCTCATCTTCTCCACGCTCCTACGAGCAGTACTTC
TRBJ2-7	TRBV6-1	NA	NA	CASSEWGTGSYEQCF	NA
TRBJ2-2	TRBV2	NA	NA	CASTQGTSNTGELFF	TGTGCCAGCACCCAAGGGACATCGAACACCGGGGAGCTGTTTTTT
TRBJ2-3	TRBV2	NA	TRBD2	CASKLAGDTDTQYF	TGTGCCAGCAAACTAGCGGGAGACACAGATACGCAGTATTTT
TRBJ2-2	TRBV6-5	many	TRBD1	CASSQGAGELFF	TGTGCCAGCAGTCAGGGGGCCGGGGAGCTGTTTTTT
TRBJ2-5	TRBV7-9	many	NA	CASSSRNRASQETQYF	TGTGCCAGCAGCTCCAGGAACAGGGCGAGTCAAGAGACCCAGTACTTC